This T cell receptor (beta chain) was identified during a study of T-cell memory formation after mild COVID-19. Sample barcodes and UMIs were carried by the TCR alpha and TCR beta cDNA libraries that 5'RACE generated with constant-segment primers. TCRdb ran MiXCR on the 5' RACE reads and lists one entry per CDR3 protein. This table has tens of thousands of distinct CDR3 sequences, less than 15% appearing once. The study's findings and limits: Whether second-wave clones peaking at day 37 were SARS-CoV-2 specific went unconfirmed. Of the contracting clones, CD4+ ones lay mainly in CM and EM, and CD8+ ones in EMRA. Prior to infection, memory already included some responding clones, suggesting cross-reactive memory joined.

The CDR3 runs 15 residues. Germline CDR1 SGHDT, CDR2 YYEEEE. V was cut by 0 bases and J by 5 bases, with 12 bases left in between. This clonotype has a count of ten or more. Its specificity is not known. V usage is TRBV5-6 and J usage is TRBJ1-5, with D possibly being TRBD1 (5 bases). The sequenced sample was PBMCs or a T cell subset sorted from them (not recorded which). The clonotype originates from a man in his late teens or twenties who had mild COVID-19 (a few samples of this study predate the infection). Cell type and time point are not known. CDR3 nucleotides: TGTGCCAGCAGCTTGGTCGGGGGTCGGGATCAGCCCCAGCATTTT. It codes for CASSLVGGRDQPQHF. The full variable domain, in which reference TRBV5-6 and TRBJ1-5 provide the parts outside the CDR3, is DAGVTQSPTHLIKTRGQQVTLRCSPKSGHDTVSWYQQALGQGPQFIFQYYEEEERQRGNFPDRFSGHQFPNYSSELNVNALLLGDSALYLCASSLVGGRDQPQHFGDGTRLSIL.